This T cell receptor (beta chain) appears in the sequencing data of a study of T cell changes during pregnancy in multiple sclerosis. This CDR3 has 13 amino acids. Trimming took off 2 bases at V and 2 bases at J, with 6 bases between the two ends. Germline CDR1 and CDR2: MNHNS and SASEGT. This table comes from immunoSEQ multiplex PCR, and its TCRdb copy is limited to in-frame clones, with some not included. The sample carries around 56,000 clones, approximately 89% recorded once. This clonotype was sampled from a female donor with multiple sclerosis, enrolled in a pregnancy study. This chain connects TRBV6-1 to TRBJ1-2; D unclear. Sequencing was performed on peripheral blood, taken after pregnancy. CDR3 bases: TGTGCCAGCAGTGAACTACAGAACTATGGCTACACCTTC. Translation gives CASSELQNYGYTF.